This T cell receptor (beta chain) emerged from a study of pediatric ulcerative colitis. Germline assignment: CDR1 LNHDA and CDR2 SQIVND (reference sequence). The V gene lost 1 base and the J gene lost 4 bases, with 23 bases spanning the gap. CDR3 length equals 19 residues. TCRdb's table, derived via immunoSEQ multiplex PCR, lists solely in-frame clones and lacks some. The repertoire consists of roughly 54,000 clones, with about 90% occurring once and the leading ten covering nearly 1.5%. This chain uses TRBV19 with TRBJ2-1; no clear D. This clonotype was sampled from a boy between 10 and 17 years old who was a control in a study of pediatric ulcerative colitis. The specimen was blood. The CDR3 is CASSIGFWGRSKDYNEQFF. For the CDR3, the DNA is TGTGCCAGTAGTATAGGGTTCTGGGGTAGATCTAAGGATTACAATGAGCAGTTCTTC.